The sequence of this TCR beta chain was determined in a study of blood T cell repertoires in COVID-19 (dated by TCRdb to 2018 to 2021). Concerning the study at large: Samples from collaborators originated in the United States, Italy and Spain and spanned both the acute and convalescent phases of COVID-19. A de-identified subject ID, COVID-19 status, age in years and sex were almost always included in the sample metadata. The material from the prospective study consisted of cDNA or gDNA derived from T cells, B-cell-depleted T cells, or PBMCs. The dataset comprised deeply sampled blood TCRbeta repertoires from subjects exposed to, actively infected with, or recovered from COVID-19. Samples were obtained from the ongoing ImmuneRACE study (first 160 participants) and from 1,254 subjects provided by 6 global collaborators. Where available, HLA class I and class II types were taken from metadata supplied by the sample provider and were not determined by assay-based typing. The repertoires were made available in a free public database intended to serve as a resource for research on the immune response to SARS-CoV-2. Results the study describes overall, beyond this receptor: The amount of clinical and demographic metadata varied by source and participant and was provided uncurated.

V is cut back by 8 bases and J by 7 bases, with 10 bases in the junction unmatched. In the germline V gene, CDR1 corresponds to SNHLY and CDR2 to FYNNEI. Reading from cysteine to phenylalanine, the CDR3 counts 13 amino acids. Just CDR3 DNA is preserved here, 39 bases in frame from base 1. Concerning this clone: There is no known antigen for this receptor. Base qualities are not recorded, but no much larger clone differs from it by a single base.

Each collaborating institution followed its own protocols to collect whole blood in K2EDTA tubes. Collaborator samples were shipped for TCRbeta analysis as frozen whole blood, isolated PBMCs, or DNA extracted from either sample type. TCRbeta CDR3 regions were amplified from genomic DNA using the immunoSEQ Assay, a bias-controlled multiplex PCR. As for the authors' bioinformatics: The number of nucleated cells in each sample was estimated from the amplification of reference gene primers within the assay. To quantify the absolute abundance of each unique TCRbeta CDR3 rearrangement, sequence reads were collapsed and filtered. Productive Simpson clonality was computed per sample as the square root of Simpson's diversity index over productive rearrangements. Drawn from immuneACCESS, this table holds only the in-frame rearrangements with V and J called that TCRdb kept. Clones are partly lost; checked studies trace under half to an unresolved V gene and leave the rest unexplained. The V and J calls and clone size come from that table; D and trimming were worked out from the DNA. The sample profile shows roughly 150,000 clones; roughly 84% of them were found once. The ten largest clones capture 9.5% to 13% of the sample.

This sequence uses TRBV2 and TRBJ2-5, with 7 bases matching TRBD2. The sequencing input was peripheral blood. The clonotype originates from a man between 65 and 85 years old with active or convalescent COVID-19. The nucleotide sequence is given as TGTGCCAGCGCGCCGGACGGGGAGGGGACCCAGTACTTC. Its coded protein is CASAPDGEGTQYF.